Reported below is one TCR beta chain. Its antigen remains unidentified. Primers for the PCR totalled 60 Vbeta and 13 Jbeta. Generated by immunoSEQ multiplex PCR, the TCRdb table keeps only in-frame clones and is missing some. This sample carries some 200,000 clones, approximately 82% of them seen once, and the ten largest clones take about 0.6%. The entry originates in a study of cytomegalovirus exposure and HLA in healthy donors. General study points: Cytomegalovirus-associated status was assigned to about 170 TCR beta chains.

The TCR originated in a middle-aged woman in good health and CMV-seronegative. The sample consisted of PBMCs.

The CDR3 protein is CASSMGGRDAPGGYTF. CDR3 bases: TGTGCCAGCAGCATGGGGGGACGCGATGCGCCTGGAGGCTACACCTTC. The genes are TRBV11-3 and TRBJ1-2; possibly TRBD1 for D (5 bases). This CDR3 has 16 residues. Trimming shortened V by 5 bases and J by 8 bases, and 24 bases separated the two germline ends. The V gene's germline CDR1 is SGHNT and CDR2 YENEEA.